Below, 20 T cell receptor beta chains from the same sample are listed, as sequenced in a study of TIL therapy for anti-PD-1-resistant metastatic lung cancer. This was the immunoSEQ v3 assay. Produced via immunoSEQ multiplex PCR; TCRdb's table is partial and in-frame only. Among 25,000 to 40,000 clones listed, around three quarters were seen once. Stated time point: pre-treatment sample, taken before nivolumab and TIL therapy. The source was blood, collected at baseline. The receptors derive from a woman aged 25-85 years with non-small cell lung cancer.

Judged by abundance, this clone is medium-sized. The chain is built from TRBV14 and TRBJ2-4; D not resolved. The CDR3 covers 17 residues. V was trimmed by 1 base and J by 1 base, leaving 14 bases between them. Germline V gives CDR1 SGHDN, CDR2 FVKESK. The CDR3 here is CASSQGGLSSAKNIQYF. CDR3 nucleotide sequence: TGTGCCAGCAGCCAAGGAGGTCTTTCCTCGGCCAAAAACATTCAGTACTTC.

The rearrangement uses TRBV15 and TRBJ2-7; 9 bases map to TRBD2. The CDR3 has 16 residues. The V gene end was trimmed by 3 bases and the J gene end by 1 base; junction bases not matched to a gene: 7. Germline V gene lookup returns CDR1 LNHNV and CDR2 YYDKDF (reference sequence). Here the CDR3 DNA reads TGTGCCACCAGCAGGGGAGCGGGAGGCCCGTCCTACGAGCAGTACTTC. It codes for CATSRGAGGPSYEQYF.

This clone came up once. The chain joins TRBV5-6 to TRBJ2-7; TRBD1 matches 10 bases. From germline, CDR1 is SGHDT and CDR2 YYEEEE. The ends lost 2 bases at V and 4 bases at J; junction bases unmatched: 6. The CDR3 contains 15 residues. CDR3 amino acids: CASSLAGTGEYEQYF. As DNA, the CDR3 is TGTGCCAGCAGCTTAGCCGGGACAGGGGAATACGAGCAGTACTTC.

V and J are TRBV5-5 and TRBJ2-1, with 10 bases fitting TRBD2. Germline assignment: CDR1 SGHKS and CDR2 YYEKEE (reference sequence). The CDR3 has 15 amino acids. The junction had 5 bases not matched to a gene; V was cut back by 6 bases and J by 2 bases. The CDR3 nucleotides read TGTGCCAGCATCGGAGGGACTAGCGCCTACAATGAGCAGTTCTTC. It codes for CASIGGTSAYNEQFF.

The chain carries TRBV2 and TRBJ2-4; no clear D gene. This CDR3 comprises 12 residues. V lost 4 bases to trimming and J lost 5 bases, with 6 bases between them. Germline V gene sequence: CDR1 SNHLY, CDR2 FYNNEI. CDR3 bases: TGTGCCAGCAGTGGACCCGAAAACATTCAGTACTTC. It encodes CASSGPENIQYF.

This clone was seen only a few times. The J gene is TRBJ2-2, the V gene TRBV7-7; perhaps TRBD2 as D (5 bases). CDR3 length equals 14 residues. The V end was cut by 6 bases, the J end by 5 bases, with 13 bases between. Germline V gene data show CDR1 as SSHAT and CDR2 as FNYEAQ (reference sequence). CDR3 residues: CASRSPGGTGELFF. In DNA, the CDR3 is TGTGCCAGCAGATCCCCCGGCGGGACCGGGGAGCTGTTTTTT.

CDR3 in DNA: TGCGCCAGCAGCCAAGACTTTAGCGGGACAAGGGGGGAGACCCAGTACTTC. It codes for CASSQDFSGTRGETQYF. The chain links TRBV4-1 to TRBJ2-5; 8 bases fit TRBD2. Trimming removed 0 bases from V and 5 bases from J; junction bases left unmatched: 11. Germline CDR1 reads MGHRA; CDR2 reads YSYEKL. The CDR3 covers 17 residues.

The chain employs TRBV5-1 and TRBJ2-2; 8 bases fit TRBD1. The trim removed 2 bases at V and 5 bases at J, leaving 2 bases unmatched. Looked up from germline, CDR1 is SGHRS and CDR2 is YFSETQ. The CDR3 runs 14 residues. CDR3 sequence (DNA): TGCGCCAGCAGCTTTACAGGGGGTACCGGGGAGCTGTTTTTT. Protein: CASSFTGGTGELFF.

The V call is TRBV4-2, the J call TRBJ1-3; D is undetermined. The CDR3 contains 15 residues. V gave up 0 bases and J gave up 4 bases, with 10 bases separating them. Looked up from germline, CDR1 is LGHNA and CDR2 is YNFKEQ. CDR3 sequence reads: CASSQDVDPGNTIYF. The DNA for the CDR3 is TGTGCCAGCAGCCAAGATGTCGATCCGGGAAACACCATATATTTT.

The chain combines TRBV7-9 with TRBJ2-2; possibly TRBD2 for D (6 bases). The germline CDR1 and CDR2 sequences are SEHNR and FQNEAQ (reference sequence). Trimming removed 1 base from V and 2 bases from J, with 8 bases in between. The CDR3 extends over 15 amino acids. CDR3 in DNA: TGTGCCAGCAGCTTAGACGCGGGAAACACCGGGGAGCTGTTTTTT. The encoded protein is CASSLDAGNTGELFF.

The V gene is TRBV5-1, the J gene TRBJ2-1; a weak D match, TRBD2 (5 bases). Looked up from germline, CDR1 is SGHRS and CDR2 is YFSETQ. The CDR3 extends over 14 amino acids. With 0 bases removed from V and 6 bases from J, the gap between germline ends came to 10 bases. As DNA, the CDR3 is TGCGCCAGCAGCTTGGCTCTAGCCGCCAATGAGCAGTTCTTC. It yields the protein CASSLALAANEQFF.

This clone was seen a single time. The chain carries TRBV27 and TRBJ1-1, with D tentatively TRBD1 (5 bases). Per the germline V gene, CDR1 is MNHEY and CDR2 is SMNVEV (reference sequence). The germline V and J ends were trimmed by 4 bases and 0 bases, with 12 bases remaining between them. CDR3 size: 15 residues. The DNA of the CDR3 is TGTGCCAGCAGTTACAGGCCAGGCATGAACACTGAAGCTTTCTTT. Protein: CASSYRPGMNTEAFF.

The rearrangement uses TRBV7-9 and TRBJ2-3, with D perhaps assigned TRBD1 or TRBD2 (5 bases each). V lost 5 bases and J lost 1, with 13 bases in between. Germline V CDR1 and CDR2: SEHNR, FQNEAQ (reference sequence). The CDR3 extends over 15 amino acids. CDR3 sequence: CASSRPGPRTDTQYF. The DNA for the CDR3 is TGTGCCAGCAGCAGACCGGGACCTCGCACAGATACGCAGTATTTT.

J is TRBJ2-3 and V is TRBV25-1; no reliable D call. Germline lookup yields CDR1 MGHDK and CDR2 SYGVNS. V was shortened by 3 bases and J by 1 base, with 17 bases between the two germline ends. This CDR3 is 17 amino acids long. CDR3 coding DNA: TGTGCCAGCAGTGACTACACAGTGCTAGGGCGCACAGATACGCAGTATTTT. Amino acid sequence: CASSDYTVLGRTDTQYF.

The rearrangement links TRBV6-5 to TRBJ1-3; no reliable D call. Trimming took 8 bases from V and 0 from J, leaving 8 bases between them. The germline V gene has CDR1 MNHEY and CDR2 SVGAGI. CDR3 size: 13 residues. The DNA for the CDR3 is TGTGCCAGCCAAAGGGTCTCTGGAAACACCATATATTTT. Its translation: CASQRVSGNTIYF.

The rearrangement joins TRBV5-1 to TRBJ1-1; perhaps TRBD1 as D (5 bases). Germline CDR1 and CDR2: SGHRS and YFSETQ. V shed 4 bases and J shed 4 bases, with 14 bases lying between them. The CDR3 loop spans 14 amino acids. CDR3 DNA sequence: TGCGCCAGCAGCCGGCAGGGTTTGGGCACTGAAGCTTTCTTT. Encoded protein: CASSRQGLGTEAFF.

This chain links TRBV5-1 with TRBJ1-2; D gene uncertain. This CDR3 has 12 amino acids. Germline CDR1 SGHRS, CDR2 YFSETQ. V was shortened by 4 bases and J by 3 bases, with 7 bases between the two germline ends. CDR3 residues: CASSGDHYGYTF. The CDR3, as DNA: TGCGCCAGCAGCGGGGATCACTATGGCTACACCTTC. The full variable domain, its missing parts supplied by reference TRBV5-1 and TRBJ1-2, is KAGVTQTPRYLIKTRGQQVTLSCSPISGHRSVSWYQQTPGQGLQFLFEYFSETQRNKGNFPGRFSGRQFSNSRSEMNVSTLELGDSALYLCASSGDHYGYTFGSGTRLTVV.

This clone has only a few counts. This sequence joins TRBV7-9 and TRBJ1-3, with a tentative D call TRBD1 (6 bases). The germline V gene has CDR1 SEHNR and CDR2 FQNEAQ (reference sequence). Trimming stripped 5 bases from V and 0 bases from J, with 17 bases between. The CDR3 totals 17 residues. The CDR3: CASSPVGGVSSGNTIYF. CDR3 nucleotides: TGTGCCAGCAGCCCGGTCGGGGGCGTCAGCTCTGGAAACACCATATATTTT.

This rearrangement joins TRBV7-8 to TRBJ2-3, with a tentative D call TRBD2 (6 bases). V gave up 2 bases and J gave up 1 base, with 19 bases separating them. CDR1 and CDR2 (germline): SGHVS, FQNEAQ. The length of the CDR3 is 18 residues. CDR3 sequence: CASSLRGLDLSGTDTQYF. In DNA, the CDR3 is TGTGCCAGCAGCTTAAGGGGACTGGACCTCTCCGGCACAGATACGCAGTATTTT.

The chain couples TRBV12-5 to TRBJ2-1, with 13 bases fitting TRBD2. The V gene end was trimmed by 3 bases and the J gene end by 4 bases; junction bases not matched to a gene: 18. Germline V CDR1 and CDR2: LGHNT, FRNRAP. This CDR3 region has 21 residues. The CDR3 protein is CASGFRTRWTSGSEAYNEQFF. The CDR3 DNA follows: TGTGCTAGTGGTTTCAGAACTCGTTGGACTAGCGGGAGTGAAGCATACAATGAGCAGTTCTTC.